This is a list of T cell receptor beta chains from one sample in a study of blood T cells in healthy people across ages. TCRdb re-derived calls from the 5' RACE reads in MiXCR, one entry per CDR3 protein. The table records about 500,000 distinct CDR3 sequences, 24% of them present only once. The same sample was also used in a study of T cells of mothers and their children.

Sequenced input: blood. Receptors were obtained from a boy between 5 and 17 years old in good health. Both conserved end residues are part of each CDR3. Each record gives: D gene, clone size, V gene, J gene, CDR3 protein, CDR3 DNA. The D gene is left open where the match is weak. A clone size is listed for some rows: how often the clone was seen (once, few, many), or a class if it is expanded.

>-|few|TRBV6-9|TRBJ2-5
CASSYPCTSYGPRWEQYF
TGTGCCAGCAGTTATCCGTGTACATCATATGGCCCCCGTTGGGAGCAGTACTTC
>-|-|TRBV20-1|TRBJ2-3
CSARSSTDTQYF
TGCAGTGCTAGGTCGAGCACAGATACGCAGTATTTT
>-|few|TRBV19|TRBJ2-7
CASSTDSGSYEQYF
TGTGCCAGTAGCACGGACAGCGGATCCTACGAGCAGTACTTC
>-|-|TRBV27|TRBJ2-7
CASADGAGPYEQYF
TGTGCCAGCGCCGATGGTGCAGGGCCCTACGAGCAGTACTTC
>-|-|TRBV2|TRBJ1-4
CATRRDLRISSTNEKLFF
TGTGCCACCCGACGGGACCTGCGAATCTCAAGCACTAATGAAAAACTGTTTTTT
>-|-|TRBV7-2|TRBJ1-1
CASQMSREGHWDFF
TGTGCCAGCCAAATGAGTAGGGAGGGACACTGGGATTTCTTT
>TRBD1|once|TRBV5-1|TRBJ2-5
CASSTPGTGSETQYF
TGCGCCAGCAGCACTCCTGGGACAGGGTCCGAGACCCAGTACTTC
>-|-|TRBV18|TRBJ1-1
CASSPIQGTDTEAFF
TGTGCCAGCTCGCCTATACAGGGTACAGACACTGAAGCTTTCTTT
>-|few|TRBV9|TRBJ1-1
CASSEGPGTEAFF
TGTGCCAGCAGCGAGGGACCGGGGACTGAAGCTTTCTTT
>-|-|TRBV6-5|TRBJ2-5
CASYSSGETQYF
TGTGCCAGCTACTCCAGCGGAGAGACCCAGTACTTC
>TRBD1|-|TRBV4-1|TRBJ2-7
CASSDGTGVYEQYF
TGCGCCAGCAGCGACGGGACAGGGGTGTACGAGCAGTACTTC
>-|few|TRBV29-1|TRBJ2-7
CSVLGQNYEQYF
TGCAGCGTGTTAGGACAGAACTACGAGCAGTACTTC
>-|-|TRBV2|TRBJ1-2
CASSLRRRNYGYTF
TGTGCCAGCAGTTTGCGCCGTCGGAACTATGGCTACACCTTC
>-|few|TRBV12-3/TRBV12-4|TRBJ2-4
CASSFRQGKNIQYF
TGTGCCAGCAGTTTTCGTCAGGGAAAAAACATTCAGTACTTC
>-|-|TRBV29-1|TRBJ1-1
CSVVGKIRGRMNTEAFF
TGCAGCGTTGTGGGGAAAATCAGGGGCCGGATGAACACTGAAGCTTTCTTT
>TRBD2|many|TRBV6-1|TRBJ2-5
CASEGLAGGSETQYF
TGTGCCAGCGAGGGGCTAGCGGGAGGTTCAGAGACCCAGTACTTC
>-|few|TRBV7-9|TRBJ2-3
CASALSLIRGQGTDTQYF
TGTGCCAGCGCTTTGTCCCTTATCCGGGGGCAGGGCACAGATACGCAGTATTTT
>-|-|TRBV12-3/TRBV12-4|TRBJ2-7
CASSINGEPRYEQYF
TGTGCCAGCAGTATTAATGGGGAACCTCGCTACGAGCAGTACTTC
>TRBD1|-|TRBV28|TRBJ2-5
CASSFPPTNYGQVETQYF
TGTGCCAGCAGTTTTCCCCCAACAAACTACGGACAGGTAGAGACCCAGTACTTC
>-|-|TRBV7-8|TRBJ1-4
CASSRIISGATNEKLFF
TGTGCCAGCAGCCGAATTATTTCTGGGGCAACTAATGAAAAACTGTTTTTT
>TRBD2|-|TRBV7-2|TRBJ2-5
CASSTGLAGETQHF
TGTGCCAGCAGCACCGGACTAGCGGGAGAGACCCAGCACTTC
>-|few|TRBV6-5|TRBJ1-1
CASSPQRVAEAFF
TGTGCCAGCAGTCCCCAGAGGGTGGCTGAAGCTTTCTTT
>TRBD2|-|TRBV18|TRBJ2-1
CASSPTAGVGSNEQFF
TGTGCCAGCTCACCCACGGCGGGAGTGGGGAGCAATGAGCAGTTCTTC
>-|-|TRBV20-1|TRBJ1-5
CSARGDPNQPQHF
TGCAGTGCTAGAGGAGACCCTAATCAGCCCCAGCATTTT
>TRBD1|once|TRBV19|TRBJ2-7
CASSMTGSYEQYF
TGTGCCAGTAGTATGACAGGGTCCTACGAGCAGTACTTC
>-|-|TRBV9|TRBJ1-2
CASSVASGAVTYGYTF
TGTGCCAGCAGCGTAGCCTCTGGGGCAGTTACGTATGGCTACACCTTC
>-|-|TRBV10-3|TRBJ2-7
CAITRYQQYF
TGTGCCATCACCCGGTATCAGCAGTACTTC
>-|-|TRBV6-5|TRBJ1-1
CASGQAVKNTEAFF
TGTGCCAGCGGACAAGCCGTCAAGAACACTGAAGCTTTCTTT